This paragraph reports one T cell receptor (beta chain). Profiling relied on immunoSEQ multiplex PCR, and the TCRdb table lists in-frame clones only, not all of them. The top ten clones hold 12% of a sample with about 560,000 clones, about 80% of them seen once. These data originate in a study of shared clonotypes between healthy human individuals. V lost 5 bases to trimming and J lost 7 bases, with 15 bases between them. CDR1 MNHEY and CDR2 SMNVEV come from the germline V gene (reference sequence). The CDR3 runs 14 residues. The clonotype originates from a middle-aged woman in good health. Some clones in this sample may be carry-over from other donors' samples. The sequenced sample consisted of PBMCs. This chain uses TRBV27 with TRBJ1-5; D might be TRBD1 (6 bases). CDR3 region: CASSMYRAGQPQHF. The CDR3 DNA sequence: TGTGCCAGCAGTATGTACAGGGCTGGGCAGCCCCAGCATTTT.